The following is a T cell receptor beta chain sequence with its context. The V gene's germline CDR1 is LNHDA and CDR2 SQIVND (reference sequence). V lost 5 bases, J lost 1 base, and 13 bases stayed unmatched. The CDR3 is made up of 18 amino acids. The data originate from a study of control samples from healthy donors and cancer patients. Profiling relied on immunoSEQ multiplex PCR, and the TCRdb table lists in-frame clones only, not all of them. In the table there are over 70,000 clones, 85% to 90% of which are singletons. Source material: PBMCs. The gene calls are TRBV19 and TRBJ1-2, with 10 bases aligning to TRBD1. This receptor was obtained from a woman aged 45-59 years with colorectal cancer. The CDR3 DNA reads TGTGCCAGTAGTTATCGGGTGTTAGGGACAGGGGTTAACTATGGCTACACCTTC. It is translated as CASSYRVLGTGVNYGYTF.